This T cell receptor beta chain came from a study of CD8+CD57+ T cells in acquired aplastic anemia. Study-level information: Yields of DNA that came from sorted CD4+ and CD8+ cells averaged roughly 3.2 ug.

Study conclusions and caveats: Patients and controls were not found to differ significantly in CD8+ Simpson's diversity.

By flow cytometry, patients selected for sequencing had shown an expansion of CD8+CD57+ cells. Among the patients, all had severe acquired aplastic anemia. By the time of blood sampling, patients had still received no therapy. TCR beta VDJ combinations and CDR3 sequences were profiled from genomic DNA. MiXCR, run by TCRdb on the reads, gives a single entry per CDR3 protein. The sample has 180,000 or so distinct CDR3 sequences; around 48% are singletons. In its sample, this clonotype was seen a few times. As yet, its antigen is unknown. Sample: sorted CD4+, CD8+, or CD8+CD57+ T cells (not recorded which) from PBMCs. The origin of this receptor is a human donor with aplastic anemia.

CDR3 nucleotides: TGTGCCAGCAGCTTAGGTCGGGGATGGAATACTGAAGCTTTCTTT. It translates to CASSLGRGWNTEAFF. V is TRBV7-9 and J is TRBJ1-1; D gene unclear. V was trimmed by 1 base and J by 5 bases, leaving 14 bases between them. Germline loops: CDR1 SEHNR, CDR2 FQNEAQ (reference sequence). The CDR3 length is 15 residues.